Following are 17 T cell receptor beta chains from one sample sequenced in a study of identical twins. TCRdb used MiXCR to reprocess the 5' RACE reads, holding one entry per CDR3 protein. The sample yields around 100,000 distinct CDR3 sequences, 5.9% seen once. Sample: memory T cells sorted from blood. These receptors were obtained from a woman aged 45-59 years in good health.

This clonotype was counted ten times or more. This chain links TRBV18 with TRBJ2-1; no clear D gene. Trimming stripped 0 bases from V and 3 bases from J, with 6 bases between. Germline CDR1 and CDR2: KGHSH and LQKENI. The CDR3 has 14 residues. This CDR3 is CASSPPLDYNEQFF. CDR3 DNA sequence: TGTGCCAGCTCACCACCGCTGGACTACAATGAGCAGTTCTTC.

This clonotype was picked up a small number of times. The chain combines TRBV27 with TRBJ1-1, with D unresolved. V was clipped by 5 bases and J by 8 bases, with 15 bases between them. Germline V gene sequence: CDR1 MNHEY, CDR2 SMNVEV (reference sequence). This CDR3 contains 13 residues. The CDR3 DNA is TGTGCCAGCAGTCCCCGGATAGGAACCGAAGCTTTCTTT. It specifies CASSPRIGTEAFF.

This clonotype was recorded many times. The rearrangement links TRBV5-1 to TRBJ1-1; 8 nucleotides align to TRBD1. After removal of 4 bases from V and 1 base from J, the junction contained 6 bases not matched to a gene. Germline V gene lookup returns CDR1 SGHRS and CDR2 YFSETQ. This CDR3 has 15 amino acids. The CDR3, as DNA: TGCGCCAGCAGCCTAACCGGGACAGGGAACACTGAAGCTTTCTTT. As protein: CASSLTGTGNTEAFF.

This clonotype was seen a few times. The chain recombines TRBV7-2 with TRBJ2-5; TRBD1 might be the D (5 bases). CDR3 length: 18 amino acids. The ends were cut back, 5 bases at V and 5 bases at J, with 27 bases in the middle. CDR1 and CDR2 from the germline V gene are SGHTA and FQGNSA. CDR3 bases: TGTGCCAGCAGCGCGCCCCAAAAACGTACAGGTCGCGAGGAGACCCAGTACTTC. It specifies CASSAPQKRTGREETQYF.

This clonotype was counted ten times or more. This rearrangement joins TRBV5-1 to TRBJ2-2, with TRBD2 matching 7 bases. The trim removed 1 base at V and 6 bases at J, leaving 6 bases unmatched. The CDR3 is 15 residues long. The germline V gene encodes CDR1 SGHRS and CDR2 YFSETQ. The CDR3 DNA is TGCGCCAGCAGCTTGAACGCGGGAGTTTCCGGGGAGCTGTTTTTT. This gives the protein CASSLNAGVSGELFF.

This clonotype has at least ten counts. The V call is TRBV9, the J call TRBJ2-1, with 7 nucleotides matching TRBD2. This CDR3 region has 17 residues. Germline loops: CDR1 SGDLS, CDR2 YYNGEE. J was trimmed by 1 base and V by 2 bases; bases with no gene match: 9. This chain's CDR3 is CASSVGLGGISYNEQFF. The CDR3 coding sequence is TGTGCCAGCAGCGTTGGGCTGGGGGGGATATCCTACAATGAGCAGTTCTTC.

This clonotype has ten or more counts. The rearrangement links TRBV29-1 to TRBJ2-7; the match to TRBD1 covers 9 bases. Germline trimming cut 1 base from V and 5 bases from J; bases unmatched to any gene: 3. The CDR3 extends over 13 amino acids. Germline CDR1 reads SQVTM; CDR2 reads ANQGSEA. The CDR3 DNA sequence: TGCAGCGTTGAAGTTGGGACAGGGAACGAGCAGTACTTC. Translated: CSVEVGTGNEQYF.

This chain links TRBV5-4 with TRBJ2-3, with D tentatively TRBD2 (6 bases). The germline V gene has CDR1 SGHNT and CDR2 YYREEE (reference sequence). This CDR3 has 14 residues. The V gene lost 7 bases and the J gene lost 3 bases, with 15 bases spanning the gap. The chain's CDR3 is CASRENPGTDTQYF. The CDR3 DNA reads TGTGCCAGCCGGGAGAATCCAGGGACAGATACGCAGTATTTT.

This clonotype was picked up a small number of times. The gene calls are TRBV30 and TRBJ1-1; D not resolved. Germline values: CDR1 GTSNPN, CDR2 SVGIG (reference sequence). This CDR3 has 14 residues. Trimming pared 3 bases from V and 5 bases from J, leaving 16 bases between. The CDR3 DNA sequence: TGTGCCTGGAGCGATTTGTGGATTGGTACTGAAGCTTTCTTT. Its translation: CAWSDLWIGTEAFF.

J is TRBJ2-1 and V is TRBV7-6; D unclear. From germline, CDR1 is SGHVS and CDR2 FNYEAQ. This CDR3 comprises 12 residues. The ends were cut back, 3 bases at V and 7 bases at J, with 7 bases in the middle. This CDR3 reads CASSFQRNEQFF. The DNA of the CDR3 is TGTGCCAGCAGCTTTCAGCGAAATGAGCAGTTCTTC.

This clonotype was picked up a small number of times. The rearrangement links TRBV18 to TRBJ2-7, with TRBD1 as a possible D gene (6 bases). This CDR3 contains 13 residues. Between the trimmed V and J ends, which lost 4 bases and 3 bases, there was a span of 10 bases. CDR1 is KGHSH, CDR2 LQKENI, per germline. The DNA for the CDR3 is TGTGCCAGCTCACAAGGGGGTGGCTACGAGCAGTACGTC. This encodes CASSQGGGYEQYV.

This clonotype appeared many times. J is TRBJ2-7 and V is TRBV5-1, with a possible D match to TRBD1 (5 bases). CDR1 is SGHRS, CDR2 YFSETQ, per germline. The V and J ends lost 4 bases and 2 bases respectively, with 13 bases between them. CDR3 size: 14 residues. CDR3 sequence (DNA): TGCGCCAGCAGCCCGGACCCACAGGCCTACGAGCAGTACGTC. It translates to CASSPDPQAYEQYV.

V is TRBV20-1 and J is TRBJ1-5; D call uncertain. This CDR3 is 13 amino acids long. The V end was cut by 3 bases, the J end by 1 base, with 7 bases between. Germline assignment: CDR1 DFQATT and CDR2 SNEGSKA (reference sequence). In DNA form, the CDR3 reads TGCAGTGCTAGCCACGGCAGCAATCAGCCCCAGCATTTT. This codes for CSASHGSNQPQHF.

CDR3 sequence: CASSLTGGGNNQPQHF. The CDR3 DNA sequence: TGCGCCAGCAGCTTGACAGGGGGTGGGAACAATCAGCCCCAGCATTTT. The chain recombines TRBV4-1 with TRBJ1-5; the match to TRBD1 covers 9 bases. The CDR3 extends over 16 amino acids. With 5 bases clipped from V and 3 bases from J, the junction kept 8 bases outside the gene matches. CDR1 MGHRA and CDR2 YSYEKL come from the germline V gene.

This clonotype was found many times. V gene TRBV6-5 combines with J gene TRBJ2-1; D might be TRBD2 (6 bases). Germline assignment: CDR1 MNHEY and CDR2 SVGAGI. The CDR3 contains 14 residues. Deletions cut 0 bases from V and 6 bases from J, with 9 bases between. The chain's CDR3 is CASSYSLATNEQFF. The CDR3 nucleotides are TGTGCCAGCAGTTACTCACTAGCCACCAATGAGCAGTTCTTC.

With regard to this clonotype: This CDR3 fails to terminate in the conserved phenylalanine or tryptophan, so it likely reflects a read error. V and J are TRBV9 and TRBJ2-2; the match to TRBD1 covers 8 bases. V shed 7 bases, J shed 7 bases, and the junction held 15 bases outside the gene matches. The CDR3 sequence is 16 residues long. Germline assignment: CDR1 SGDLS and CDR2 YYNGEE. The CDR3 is CASHPGGFGRVGELFC. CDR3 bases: TGTGCCAGCCATCCAGGGGGCTTCGGGAGAGTCGGGGAGCTGTTTTGT.

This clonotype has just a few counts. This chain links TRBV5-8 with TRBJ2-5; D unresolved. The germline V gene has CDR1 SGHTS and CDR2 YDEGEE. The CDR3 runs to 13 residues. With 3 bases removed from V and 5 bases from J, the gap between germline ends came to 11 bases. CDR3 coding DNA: TGTGCCAGCAGCTCTCTCTACACGGAGACCCAGTACTTC. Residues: CASSSLYTETQYF.